This T cell receptor beta chain was identified during a study of cytomegalovirus exposure and HLA in healthy donors. The CDR3 sequence is 13 residues long. Germline values: CDR1 SNHLY, CDR2 FYNNEI. The V end was cut by 5 bases, the J end by 13 bases, with 18 bases between. The study's findings and limits: Earlier findings revealed that most TCR beta V segments proved productive either about 87% or about 30% of the time. Specificity of three CMV-associated chains for CMV antigens was verified in vitro.

This PCR relied on a set of 60 Vbeta primers and 13 Jbeta primers. Assay used: immunoSEQ multiplex PCR; TCRdb lists only in-frame clones, some missing. The profile shows about 140,000 clones, 82% of them singletons. Remarks on this clone: What it recognizes is unknown.

The sequence was obtained from a man in his thirties or forties in good health and CMV-seropositive. The V and J genes are TRBV2 and TRBJ2-1, with TRBD2 as a possible D gene (6 bases). Specimen: PBMCs. The CDR3 nucleotides read TGTGCCAGCAGTTCTAACCAGGGACTGGATCAGTTCTTC. It yields the protein CASSSNQGLDQFF.